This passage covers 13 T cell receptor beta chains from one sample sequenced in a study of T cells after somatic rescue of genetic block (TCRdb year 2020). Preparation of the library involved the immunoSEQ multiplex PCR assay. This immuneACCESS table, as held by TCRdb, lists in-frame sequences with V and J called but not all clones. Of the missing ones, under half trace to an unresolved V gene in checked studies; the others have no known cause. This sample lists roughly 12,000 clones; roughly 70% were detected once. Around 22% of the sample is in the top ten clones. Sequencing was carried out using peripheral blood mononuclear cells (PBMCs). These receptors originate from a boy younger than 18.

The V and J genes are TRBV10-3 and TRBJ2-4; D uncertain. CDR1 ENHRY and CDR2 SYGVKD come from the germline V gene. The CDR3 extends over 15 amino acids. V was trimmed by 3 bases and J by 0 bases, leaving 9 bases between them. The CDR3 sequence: CAISDPPLAKNIQYF. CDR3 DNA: TGTGCCATCAGTGATCCCCCGCTAGCCAAAAACATTCAGTACTTC.

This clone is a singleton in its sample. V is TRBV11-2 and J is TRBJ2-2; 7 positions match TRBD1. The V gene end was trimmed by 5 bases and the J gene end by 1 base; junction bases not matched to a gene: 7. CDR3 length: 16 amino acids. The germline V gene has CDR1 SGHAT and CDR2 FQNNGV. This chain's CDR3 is CASSGQVLQNTGELFF. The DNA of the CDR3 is TGTGCCAGCAGCGGACAGGTCCTCCAGAACACCGGGGAGCTGTTTTTT.

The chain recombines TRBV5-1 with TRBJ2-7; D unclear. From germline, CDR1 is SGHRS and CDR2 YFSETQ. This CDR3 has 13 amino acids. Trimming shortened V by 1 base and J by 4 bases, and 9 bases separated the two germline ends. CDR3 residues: CASSLFVGYEQYF. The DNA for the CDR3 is TGCGCCAGCAGCTTGTTTGTTGGTTACGAGCAGTACTTC. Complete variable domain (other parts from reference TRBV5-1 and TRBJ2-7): KAGVTQTPRYLIKTRGQQVTLSCSPISGHRSVSWYQQTPGQGLQFLFEYFSETQRNKGNFPGRFSGRQFSNSRSEMNVSTLELGDSALYLCASSLFVGYEQYFGPGTRLTVT.

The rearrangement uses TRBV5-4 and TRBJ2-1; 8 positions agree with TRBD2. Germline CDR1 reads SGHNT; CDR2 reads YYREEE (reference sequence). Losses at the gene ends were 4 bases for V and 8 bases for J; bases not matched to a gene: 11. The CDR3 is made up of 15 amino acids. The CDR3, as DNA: TGTGCCAGCAGCCCGCTCGGGGGGGGCCTCGATGAGCAGTTCTTC. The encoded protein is CASSPLGGGLDEQFF.

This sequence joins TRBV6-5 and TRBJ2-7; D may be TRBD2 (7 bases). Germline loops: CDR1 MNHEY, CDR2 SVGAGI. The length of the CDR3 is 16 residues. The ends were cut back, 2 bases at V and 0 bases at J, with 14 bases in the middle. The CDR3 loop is CASSYRVRGLSYEQYF. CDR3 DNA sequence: TGTGCCAGCAGTTACCGGGTGCGGGGGCTCTCCTACGAGCAGTACTTC.

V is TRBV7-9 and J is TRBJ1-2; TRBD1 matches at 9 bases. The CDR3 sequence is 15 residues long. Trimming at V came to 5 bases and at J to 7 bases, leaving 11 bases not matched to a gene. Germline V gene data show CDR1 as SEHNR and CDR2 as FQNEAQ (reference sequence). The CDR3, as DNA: TGTGCCAGCAGCCCTGGGGGACAGGGTTTTCGTGGCTACACCTTC. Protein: CASSPGGQGFRGYTF.

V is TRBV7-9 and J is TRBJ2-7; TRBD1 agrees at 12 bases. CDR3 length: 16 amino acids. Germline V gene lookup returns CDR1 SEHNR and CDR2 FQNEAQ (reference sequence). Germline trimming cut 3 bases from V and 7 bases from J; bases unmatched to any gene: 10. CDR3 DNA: TGTGCCAGCAGCTTTAGCCCGGGACAGGGGGCGGGAGAGCAGTACTTC. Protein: CASSFSPGQGAGEQYF.

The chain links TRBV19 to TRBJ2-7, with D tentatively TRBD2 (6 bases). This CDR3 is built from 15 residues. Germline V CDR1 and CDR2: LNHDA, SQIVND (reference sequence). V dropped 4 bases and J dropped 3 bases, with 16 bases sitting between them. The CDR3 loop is CASSTPGRMLYEQYF. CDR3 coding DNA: TGTGCCAGTAGTACACCAGGGAGGATGCTCTACGAGCAGTACTTC. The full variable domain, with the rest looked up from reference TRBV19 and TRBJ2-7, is DGGITQSPKYLFRKEGQNVTLSCEQNLNHDAMYWYRQDPGQGLRLIYYSQIVNDFQKGDIAEGYSVSREKKESFPLTVTSAQKNPTAFYLCASSTPGRMLYEQYFGPGTRLTVT.

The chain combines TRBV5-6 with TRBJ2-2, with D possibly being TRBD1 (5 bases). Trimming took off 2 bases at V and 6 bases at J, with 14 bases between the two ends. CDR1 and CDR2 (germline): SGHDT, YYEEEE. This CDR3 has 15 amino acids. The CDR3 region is CASSFADRRAGELFF. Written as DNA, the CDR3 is TGTGCCAGCAGCTTCGCTGACCGCAGGGCCGGGGAGCTGTTTTTT.

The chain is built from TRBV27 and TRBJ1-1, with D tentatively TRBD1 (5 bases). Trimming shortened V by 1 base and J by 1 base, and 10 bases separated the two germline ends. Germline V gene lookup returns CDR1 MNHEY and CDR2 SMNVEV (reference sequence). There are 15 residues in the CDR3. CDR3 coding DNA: TGTGCCAGCAGTTTATTAAGGGGCCAGAACACTGAAGCTTTCTTT. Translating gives CASSLLRGQNTEAFF.

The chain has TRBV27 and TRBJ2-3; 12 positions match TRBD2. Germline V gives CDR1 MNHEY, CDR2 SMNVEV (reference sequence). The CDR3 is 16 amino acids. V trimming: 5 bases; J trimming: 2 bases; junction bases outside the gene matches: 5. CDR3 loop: CASSVTSGGITDTQYF. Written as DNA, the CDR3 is TGTGCCAGCAGTGTGACTAGCGGGGGCATCACAGATACGCAGTATTTT.

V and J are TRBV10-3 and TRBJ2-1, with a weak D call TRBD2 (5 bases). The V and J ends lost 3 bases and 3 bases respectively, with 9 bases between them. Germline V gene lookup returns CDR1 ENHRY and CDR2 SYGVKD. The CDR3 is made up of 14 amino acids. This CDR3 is CAISDGRNYNEQFF. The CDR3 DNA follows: TGTGCCATCAGTGATGGGAGAAACTACAATGAGCAGTTCTTC.

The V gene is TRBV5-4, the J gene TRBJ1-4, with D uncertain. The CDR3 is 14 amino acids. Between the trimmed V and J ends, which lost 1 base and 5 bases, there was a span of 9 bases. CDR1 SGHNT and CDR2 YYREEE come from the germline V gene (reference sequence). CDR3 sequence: CASSLWEANEKLFF. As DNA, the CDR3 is TGTGCCAGCAGCTTGTGGGAGGCGAATGAAAAACTGTTTTTT. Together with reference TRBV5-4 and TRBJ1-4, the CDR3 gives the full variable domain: ETGVTQSPTHLIKTRGQQVTLRCSSQSGHNTVSWYQQALGQGPQFIFQYYREEENGRGNFPPRFSGLQFPNYSSELNVNALELDDSALYLCASSLWEANEKLFFGSGTQLSVL.